Presented here are 4 T cell receptor beta chains from one specimen sequenced in a study of cytomegalovirus exposure and HLA in healthy donors. The PCR was carried out with 60 Vbeta primers and 13 Jbeta primers. The protocol was immunoSEQ multiplex PCR, while the TCRdb copy is restricted to in-frame clones and leaves out a portion. The sample lists around 110,000 clones; 75% were seen once. Sequencing used PBMCs. The receptors were gathered from a woman aged 18-29 years in good health and CMV-seronegative.

The gene calls are TRBV4-2 and TRBJ2-3; 8 bases fit TRBD2. The ends lost 4 bases at V and 4 bases at J; junction bases unmatched: 10. Germline assignment: CDR1 LGHNA and CDR2 YNFKEQ. This CDR3 region has 16 residues. The CDR3, as DNA: TGTGCCAGCAGCCCAGGGAACGGGGGGGCTGCAGATACGCAGTATTTT. It encodes CASSPGNGGAADTQYF.

The V gene is TRBV5-1, the J gene TRBJ2-3; D call uncertain. Germline V gene data show CDR1 as SGHRS and CDR2 as YFSETQ. The CDR3 covers 15 residues. Trimming took 1 base from V and 0 from J, leaving 9 bases between them. CDR3 region: CASSLNSRSTDTQYF. CDR3 nucleotide sequence: TGCGCCAGCAGCTTGAACAGCCGCAGCACAGATACGCAGTATTTT.

The V call is TRBV5-1, the J call TRBJ1-2, with 7 bases aligning to TRBD1. V lost 0 bases, J lost 4 bases, and 3 bases stayed unmatched. Germline assignment: CDR1 SGHRS and CDR2 YFSETQ. The CDR3 covers 14 residues. The DNA for the CDR3 is TGCGCCAGCAGCTTGGCCGACAGGGTCTATGGCTACACCTTC. Its translation: CASSLADRVYGYTF.

The chain employs TRBV9 and TRBJ1-1; TRBD1 is a possible D gene (5 bases). Germline lookup yields CDR1 SGDLS and CDR2 YYNGEE. The CDR3 has 15 residues. V was pared by 4 bases and J by 3 bases, with 16 bases between. Written as DNA, the CDR3 is TGTGCCAGCAGCCCGCGCCCCCGGGACTACACTGAAGCTTTCTTT. It is translated as CASSPRPRDYTEAFF.